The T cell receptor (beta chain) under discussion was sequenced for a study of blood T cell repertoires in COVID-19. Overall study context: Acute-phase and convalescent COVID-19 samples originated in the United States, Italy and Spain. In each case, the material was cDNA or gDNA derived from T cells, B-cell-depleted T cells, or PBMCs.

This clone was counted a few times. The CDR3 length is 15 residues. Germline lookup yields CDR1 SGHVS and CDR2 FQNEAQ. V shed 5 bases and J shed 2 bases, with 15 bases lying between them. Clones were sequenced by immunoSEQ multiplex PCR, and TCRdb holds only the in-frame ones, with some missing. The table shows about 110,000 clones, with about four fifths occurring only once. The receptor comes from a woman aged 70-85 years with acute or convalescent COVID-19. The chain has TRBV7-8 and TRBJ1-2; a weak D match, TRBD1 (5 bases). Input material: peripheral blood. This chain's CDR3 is CASSPQTEFNYGYTF. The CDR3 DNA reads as TGTGCCAGCAGCCCACAGACAGAATTCAACTATGGCTACACCTTC.